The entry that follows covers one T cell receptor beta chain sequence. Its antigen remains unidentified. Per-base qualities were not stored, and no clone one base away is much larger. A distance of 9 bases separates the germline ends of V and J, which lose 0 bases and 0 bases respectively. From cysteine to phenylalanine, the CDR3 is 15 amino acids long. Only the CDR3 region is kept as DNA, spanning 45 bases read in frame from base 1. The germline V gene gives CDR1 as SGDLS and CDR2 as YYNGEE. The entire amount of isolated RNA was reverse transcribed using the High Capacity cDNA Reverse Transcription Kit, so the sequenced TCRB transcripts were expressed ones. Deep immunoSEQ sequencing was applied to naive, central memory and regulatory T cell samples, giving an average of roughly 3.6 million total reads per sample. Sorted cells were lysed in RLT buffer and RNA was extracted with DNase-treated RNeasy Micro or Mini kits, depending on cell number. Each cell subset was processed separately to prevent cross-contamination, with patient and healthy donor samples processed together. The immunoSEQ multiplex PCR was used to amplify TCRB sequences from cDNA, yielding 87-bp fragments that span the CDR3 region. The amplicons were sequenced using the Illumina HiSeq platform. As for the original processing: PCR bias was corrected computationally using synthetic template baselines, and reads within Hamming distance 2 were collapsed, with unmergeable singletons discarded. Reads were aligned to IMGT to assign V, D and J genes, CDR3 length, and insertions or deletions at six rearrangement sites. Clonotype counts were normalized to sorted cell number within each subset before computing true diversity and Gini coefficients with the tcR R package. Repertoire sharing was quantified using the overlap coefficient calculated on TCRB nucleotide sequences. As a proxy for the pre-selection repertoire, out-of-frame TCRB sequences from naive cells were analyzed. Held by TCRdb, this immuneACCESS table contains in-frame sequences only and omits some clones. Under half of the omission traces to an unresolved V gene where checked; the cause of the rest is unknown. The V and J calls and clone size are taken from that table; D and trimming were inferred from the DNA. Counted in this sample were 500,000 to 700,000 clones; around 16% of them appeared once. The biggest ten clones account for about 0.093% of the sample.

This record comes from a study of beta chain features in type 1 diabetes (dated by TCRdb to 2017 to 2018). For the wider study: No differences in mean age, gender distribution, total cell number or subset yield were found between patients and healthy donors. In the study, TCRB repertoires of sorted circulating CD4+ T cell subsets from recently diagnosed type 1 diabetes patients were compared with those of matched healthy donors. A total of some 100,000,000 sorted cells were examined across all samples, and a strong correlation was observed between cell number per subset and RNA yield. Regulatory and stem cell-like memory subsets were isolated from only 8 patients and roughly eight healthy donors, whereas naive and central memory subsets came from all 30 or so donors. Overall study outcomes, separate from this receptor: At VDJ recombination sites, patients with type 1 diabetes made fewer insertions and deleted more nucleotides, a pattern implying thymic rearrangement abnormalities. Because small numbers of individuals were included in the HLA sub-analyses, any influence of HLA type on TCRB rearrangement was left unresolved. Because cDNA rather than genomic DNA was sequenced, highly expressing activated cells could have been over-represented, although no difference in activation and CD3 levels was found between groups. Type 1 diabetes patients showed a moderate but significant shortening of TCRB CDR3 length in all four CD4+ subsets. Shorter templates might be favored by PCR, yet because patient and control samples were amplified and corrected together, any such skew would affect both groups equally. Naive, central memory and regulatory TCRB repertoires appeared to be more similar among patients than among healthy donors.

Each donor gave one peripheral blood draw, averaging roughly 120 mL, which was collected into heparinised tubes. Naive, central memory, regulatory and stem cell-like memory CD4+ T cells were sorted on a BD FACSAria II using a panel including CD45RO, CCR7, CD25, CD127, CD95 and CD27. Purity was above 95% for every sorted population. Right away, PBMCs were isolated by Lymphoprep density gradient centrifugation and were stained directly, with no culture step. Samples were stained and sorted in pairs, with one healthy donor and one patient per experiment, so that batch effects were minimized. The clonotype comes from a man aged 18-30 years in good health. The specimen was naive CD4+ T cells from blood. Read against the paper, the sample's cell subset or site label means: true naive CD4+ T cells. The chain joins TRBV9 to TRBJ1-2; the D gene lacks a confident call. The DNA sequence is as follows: TGTGCCAGCAGCGTAGAAGGGAATTCTAACTATGGCTACACCTTC. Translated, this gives CASSVEGNSNYGYTF. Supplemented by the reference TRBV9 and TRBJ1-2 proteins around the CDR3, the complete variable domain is DSGVTQTPKHLITATGQRVTLRCSPRSGDLSVYWYQQSLDQGLQFLIQYYNGEERAKGNILERFSAQQFPDLHSELNLSSLELGDSALYFCASSVEGNSNYGYTFGSGTRLTVV.